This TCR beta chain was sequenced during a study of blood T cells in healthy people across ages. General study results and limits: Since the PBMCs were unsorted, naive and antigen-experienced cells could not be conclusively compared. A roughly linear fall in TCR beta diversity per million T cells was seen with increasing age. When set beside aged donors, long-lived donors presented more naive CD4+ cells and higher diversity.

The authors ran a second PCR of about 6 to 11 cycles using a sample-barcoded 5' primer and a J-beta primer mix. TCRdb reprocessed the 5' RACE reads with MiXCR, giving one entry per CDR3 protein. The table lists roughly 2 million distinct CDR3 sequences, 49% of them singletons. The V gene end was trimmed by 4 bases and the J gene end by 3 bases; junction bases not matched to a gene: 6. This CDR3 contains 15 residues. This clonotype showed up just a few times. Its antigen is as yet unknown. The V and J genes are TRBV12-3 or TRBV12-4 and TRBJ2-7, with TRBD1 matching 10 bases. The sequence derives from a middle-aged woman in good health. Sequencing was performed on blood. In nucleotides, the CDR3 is TGTGCCAGCAGTTGTCCAGGGACAGGGGTCTACGAGCAGTACTTC. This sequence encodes CASSCPGTGVYEQYF.